These T cell receptor beta chains were read from a single sample in a study of blood T cells in healthy people across ages. TCRdb ran MiXCR on the 5' RACE reads and lists one entry per CDR3 protein. The table has around 2 million distinct CDR3 sequences, roughly two fifths seen once. Sequenced sample: blood. These receptors originate from a human donor in good health. The CDR3 runs from the conserved cysteine through the conserved F or W. A D gene is named only where the DNA matches it firmly. The size field is filled for only some rows; it gives once, few, many or a size class.

V gene	CDR3 length	D gene	J gene	clone size	CDR3 DNA	CDR3 protein
TRBV2	13	NA	TRBJ1-2	NA	TGTGCCAGCAATCTAGACAGCCAGTTTGGCTACACCTTC	CASNLDSQFGYTF
TRBV7-2	16	TRBD2	TRBJ2-1	few	TGTGCCAGCAGCCCGGGGGGGCCAAGCTCCTACAATGAGCAGTTCTTC	CASSPGGPSSYNEQFF
TRBV15	15	TRBD1	TRBJ1-4	NA	TGTGCCACCAGCAGCGCCGACAGGGTTAATGAAAAACTGTTTTTT	CATSSADRVNEKLFF
TRBV7-7	15	NA	TRBJ2-3	NA	TGTGCTAGCAGCCACTCCTCAGCCGTCGCAGATACGCAGTATTTT	CASSHSSAVADTQYF
TRBV10-3	12	NA	TRBJ1-6	few	TGTGCCATCAGTGAGTCGAACGAGGCCCTCCACTTT	CAISESNEALHF
TRBV20-1	13	NA	TRBJ2-7	few	TGCAGTGTCACAACCAGGGAAACCTACGAGCAGTACTTC	CSVTTRETYEQYF
TRBV20-1	12	TRBD2	TRBJ2-7	few	TGCAGTGCCCACCTGGGGGGGAACGAGCAGTACTTC	CSAHLGGNEQYF
TRBV28	12	NA	TRBJ2-1	NA	TGTGCCAGCAGTTTAGCCCGGCATGAGCAGTTCTTC	CASSLARHEQFF
TRBV10-3	17	TRBD2	TRBJ2-3	NA	TGTGCCATCAGTGAGTCTAGCGGGGGGCTACGCACAGATACGCAGTATTTT	CAISESSGGLRTDTQYF
TRBV2	16	TRBD1	TRBJ2-3	NA	TGTGCCAGCAATGGGGGGACAGGCGCAAGAGTTGATACGCAGTATTTT	CASNGGTGARVDTQYF
TRBV4-2	15	TRBD1	TRBJ2-7	many	TGTGCCAGCAGCCGTACCGCGACAGGGGCCTACGAGCAGTACTTC	CASSRTATGAYEQYF
TRBV4-1	17	NA	TRBJ1-2	few	TGCGCCAGCAGCCAAGATTCCCTAGCCGTCGGGTTCTATGGCTACACCTTC	CASSQDSLAVGFYGYTF
TRBV4-1	15	NA	TRBJ2-3	NA	TGCGCCAGCAGCCAACCGGGACTCCGGGTAGATACGCAGTATTTT	CASSQPGLRVDTQYF
TRBV20-1	15	NA	TRBJ2-2	few	TGCAGTGCTAAAGACCCTGCGGGGGCCACCGGGGAGCTGTTTTTT	CSAKDPAGATGELFF
TRBV12-3/TRBV12-4	12	NA	TRBJ2-7	NA	TGTGCCTGCAGTTTTGGGATCTACGAGCAGTACTTC	CACSFGIYEQYF
TRBV20-1	12	NA	TRBJ1-1	NA	TGCAGTGCGGCCCGGCGTCAGACTGAAGCTTTCTTT	CSAARRQTEAFF
TRBV27	14	NA	TRBJ1-2	few	TGTGCCAGCAGCCCGAGGGGGTCCCTATATGGCTACACCTTC	CASSPRGSLYGYTF
TRBV29-1	13	NA	TRBJ2-3	NA	TGCAGCGTTGAAGCGCCTAGCACAGATACGCAGTATTTT	CSVEAPSTDTQYF
TRBV6-1	15	NA	TRBJ2-3	few	TGTGCCAGCCTGCTGACGGGCCACAGCACAGATACGCAGTATTTT	CASLLTGHSTDTQYF
TRBV7-8	16	NA	TRBJ2-3	NA	TGTGCCAGCAGCTTAGAGGGGGTAGCGGCGGCAGATACGCAGTATTTT	CASSLEGVAAADTQYF
TRBV12-3/TRBV12-4	16	TRBD1	TRBJ2-3	NA	TGTGCCAGCAGTCCAACCCGGACAGGGGGAATAGATACGCAGTATTTT	CASSPTRTGGIDTQYF
TRBV29-1	15	TRBD1	TRBJ2-5	few	TGCAGCGTTGAGGAGAGGGGGCTGAAGGGAGAGACCCAGTACTTC	CSVEERGLKGETQYF
TRBV7-8	15	NA	TRBJ1-6	few	TGTGCCAGCAGCGATGCCCGGAGGGGGTATTCACCCCTCCACTTT	CASSDARRGYSPLHF
TRBV15	16	TRBD1	TRBJ2-2	NA	TGTGCCACCAGCACCCGGACAGGGTTGGACACCGGGGAGCTGTTTTTT	CATSTRTGLDTGELFF
TRBV6-2/TRBV6-3	13	TRBD1	TRBJ1-5	NA	TGTGCCAGCAGCGACAGGGTGAGTCAGCCCCAGCATTTT	CASSDRVSQPQHF
TRBV7-2	15	TRBD1	TRBJ1-4	NA	TGTGCCAGCAGCTTAGGGACAGGGGAGAATGAAAAACTGTTTTTT	CASSLGTGENEKLFF
TRBV20-1	15	NA	TRBJ2-2	NA	TGCAGTGCTTTCGGCCAGGGGCTAGGCACCGGGGAGCTGTTTTTT	CSAFGQGLGTGELFF
TRBV7-9	16	NA	TRBJ2-1	NA	TGTGCCAGCAGCTTAGTCGTGACAGCCGGATGGAATGAGCAGTTCTTC	CASSLVVTAGWNEQFF
TRBV27	15	NA	TRBJ2-1	many	TGTGCCAGCAGCCTCCTGGGGCCACACTACAATGAGCAGTTCTTC	CASSLLGPHYNEQFF
TRBV25-1	18	NA	TRBJ1-4	NA	TGTGCCAGCAGTGAAGGGTACGGGTTTACTGCAACTAATGAAAAACTGTTTTTT	CASSEGYGFTATNEKLFF
TRBV29-1	15	NA	TRBJ1-1	NA	TGCAGCGTAGCATACTGGACAGCGGGGGCCACTGAAGCTTTCTTT	CSVAYWTAGATEAFF
TRBV20-1	18	TRBD2	TRBJ2-7	many	TGCAGTGCTTCCCTTCCTAGCGGGGGGGCTATCGTGTCCTACGAGCAGTACTTC	CSASLPSGGAIVSYEQYF
TRBV6-6	13	NA	TRBJ1-2	many	TGTGCCAGCAGTACAGGGTCCAACTATGGCTACACCTTC	CASSTGSNYGYTF
TRBV7-3	15	TRBD1	TRBJ1-2	many	TGTGCCAGCAGCTTAACAGCAGGGGGCAACTATGGCTACACCTTC	CASSLTAGGNYGYTF
TRBV9	17	NA	TRBJ1-2	NA	TGTGCCAGCAGCGTAGAGCAGGGGCCGACATTTAACTATGGCTACACCTTC	CASSVEQGPTFNYGYTF
TRBV9	16	TRBD2	TRBJ2-5	NA	TGTGCCAGCAGCGTAGGGACGGGGGGGCTTAGTGAGACCCAGTACTTC	CASSVGTGGLSETQYF
TRBV6-6	13	NA	TRBJ2-7	few	TGTGCCAGCAGTGACTGGACAGCCTACGAGCAGTACTTC	CASSDWTAYEQYF
TRBV6-5	14	TRBD2	TRBJ2-1	few	TGTGCCAGCTCTAGGGGCGGGGGGGCATATGAGCAGTTCTTC	CASSRGGGAYEQFF
TRBV24-1	15	TRBD1	TRBJ2-4	NA	TGTGCCACCAGTGATCCTACAACAGGGGGCGTAGGTTGGTACTTC	CATSDPTTGGVGWYF
TRBV29-1	12	NA	TRBJ2-1	many	TGCAGCGGCGGGACAGCATACAATGAGCAGTTCTTC	CSGGTAYNEQFF
TRBV29-1	13	NA	TRBJ1-2	NA	TGCAGCGTTGCGTCGGGCTATATGCTTGGCTACACCTTC	CSVASGYMLGYTF
TRBV29-1	13	TRBD1	TRBJ2-7	few	TGCAGCGTTGAGGACAGGGGGCGTCAAGGGCAGTACTTC	CSVEDRGRQGQYF
TRBV2	13	NA	TRBJ2-7	NA	TGTGCCAGCAGTGAGCGGCAGGGGAACGAGCAGTACTTC	CASSERQGNEQYF
TRBV28	14	TRBD1	TRBJ1-6	NA	TGTGCCAGTCGAAGCGGGACAGGGGATTCACCCCTCCACTTT	CASRSGTGDSPLHF
TRBV7-3	15	NA	TRBJ2-3	NA	TGTGCCAGCAGCTTATTGGGGGGAAAGGCAGATACGCAGTATTTT	CASSLLGGKADTQYF
TRBV6-6	17	TRBD2	TRBJ2-3	NA	TGTGCCAGCAGTCTCACTAGCGGGGGGGGCCCCACAGATACGCAGTATTTT	CASSLTSGGGPTDTQYF
TRBV5-1	17	NA	TRBJ2-3	NA	TGCGCCAGCAGCTTGGCCTTTGAGACAGGAAACACAGATACGCAGTATTTT	CASSLAFETGNTDTQYF
TRBV6-5	14	NA	TRBJ1-1	NA	TGTGCCAGCACCGCATCAGGGGTACGATCTGAAGCTTTCTTT	CASTASGVRSEAFF
TRBV14	13	NA	TRBJ1-5	NA	TGTGCCAGCAGCCAAAACATGAATCAGCCCCAGCATTTT	CASSQNMNQPQHF
TRBV20-1	16	TRBD1	TRBJ2-5	few	TGCAGTGCTAGAGTTCCTACCGGGACAGCCAGAGAGACCCAGTACTTC	CSARVPTGTARETQYF
TRBV12-3/TRBV12-4	16	TRBD2	TRBJ2-5	NA	TGTGCCAGCAGTCCGATCCTCGGGGGGAGCCAAGAGACCCAGTACTTC	CASSPILGGSQETQYF
TRBV15	15	TRBD1	TRBJ2-7	NA	TGTGCCACCAGCAGGGCCGGGACAGGTGGCTACGAGCAGTACTTC	CATSRAGTGGYEQYF
TRBV29-1	13	TRBD1	TRBJ1-2	few	TGCAGCATCCTGGGACAGGGGGCTAATGGCTACACCTTC	CSILGQGANGYTF
TRBV3-1	14	NA	TRBJ2-3	NA	TGTGCCAGCAGCCAAGGATTTGTATCGGGTACGCAGTATTTT	CASSQGFVSGTQYF
TRBV5-6	16	TRBD1	TRBJ2-2	NA	TGTGCCAGCAGCTTGGTAGAGGACAGGGACACCGGGGAGCTGTTTTTT	CASSLVEDRDTGELFF
TRBV10-3	16	TRBD2	TRBJ2-7	NA	TGTGCCATCAGCCCCGGACTAGCGGGGGCTCTCTACGAGCAGTACTTC	CAISPGLAGALYEQYF